These 11 T cell receptor beta chains came from one sample sequenced in a study of blood T cell repertoires in COVID-19. Sequencing used immunoSEQ multiplex PCR; TCRdb keeps in-frame clones, though not all of them. The table records about 180,000 clones, 80% to 90% of them present only once. The specimen was peripheral blood. The receptors stem from a man aged 35 to 55 with active or convalescent COVID-19.

The chain employs TRBV2 and TRBJ1-2; D is undetermined. The germline V gene has CDR1 SNHLY and CDR2 FYNNEI. Deletions cut 3 bases from V and 7 bases from J, with 9 bases between. The CDR3 contains 12 residues. The CDR3 reads CASSEGGFGYTF. In nucleotides, the CDR3 is TGTGCCAGCAGTGAGGGAGGCTTTGGCTACACCTTC.

The CDR3: CASSLEGQNYEQYF. CDR3 nucleotides: TGTGCCAGCAGCTTAGAGGGACAGAACTACGAGCAGTACTTC. This chain uses TRBV13 with TRBJ2-7, with 7 bases lining up with TRBD1. The CDR3 loop spans 14 amino acids. The V gene's germline CDR1 is PRHDT and CDR2 FYEKMQ (reference sequence). V dropped 1 base and J dropped 3; count of bases not matched to a gene: 3.

V usage is TRBV11-1 and J usage is TRBJ1-2; 9 bases fit TRBD1. Germline values: CDR1 SGHAT, CDR2 FQDESV (reference sequence). Losses at the gene ends were 10 bases for V and 7 bases for J; bases not matched to a gene: 13. The CDR3 sequence is 14 residues long. This chain's CDR3 is CATEPPDRGSGYTF. The CDR3 DNA reads TGTGCCACCGAACCCCCGGACAGGGGCTCTGGCTACACCTTC.

This sequence joins TRBV2 and TRBJ1-1, with 7 bases identical to TRBD1. There are 14 residues in the CDR3. Germline trimming cut 1 base from V and 5 bases from J; bases unmatched to any gene: 4. Germline V gene sequence: CDR1 SNHLY, CDR2 FYNNEI. The CDR3 sequence is CASSEVRGRTEAFF. In DNA form, the CDR3 reads TGTGCCAGCAGTGAAGTGAGGGGGCGGACTGAAGCTTTCTTT.

The genes are TRBV6-5 and TRBJ1-4, with unresolved D. The CDR3 has 14 residues. V gave up 8 bases and J gave up 0 bases, with 10 bases separating them. From germline, CDR1 is MNHEY and CDR2 SVGAGI. In nucleotides, the CDR3 is TGTGCCAGCGCGAGAGTAGCAACTAATGAAAAACTGTTTTTT. Protein product: CASARVATNEKLFF.

The chain combines TRBV4-3 with TRBJ2-7; possibly TRBD1 for D (5 bases). Germline V CDR1 and CDR2: LGHNA, YSLEER. This CDR3 is built from 13 residues. The germline V and J ends were trimmed by 4 bases and 6 bases, with 13 bases remaining between them. CDR3 in DNA: TGCGCCAGCAGCCCTTCGACAGTCCGCGAGCAGTACTTC. This codes for CASSPSTVREQYF.

The J gene is TRBJ2-7, the V gene TRBV28; 9 bases line up with TRBD1. This CDR3 is built from 15 residues. Trimming took 4 bases from V and 6 from J; bases not matched to a gene: 10. Germline CDR1 is MDHEN and CDR2 is SYDVKM. CDR3 in amino acids: CASSSPTGGKSEQYF. DNA of the CDR3: TGTGCCAGCAGTTCCCCGACAGGGGGAAAATCCGAGCAGTACTTC.

The rearrangement uses TRBV10-3 and TRBJ1-4; 8 bases align to TRBD1. Per germline, CDR1 ENHRY and CDR2 SYGVKD. CDR3 length equals 15 residues. The V segment lost 0 bases and the J segment 7 bases; nucleotides outside the gene matches: 4. CDR3 coding DNA: TGTGCCATCAGTGAGTCTGTCAGGGGGCGTGAAAAACTGTTTTTT. It encodes CAISESVRGREKLFF.

The rearrangement uses TRBV4-2 and TRBJ1-1, with D unresolved. Germline values: CDR1 LGHNA, CDR2 YNFKEQ. This CDR3 contains 14 residues. V was clipped by 1 base and J by 4 bases, with 10 bases between them. CDR3 region: CASSQVLAVTEAFF. DNA of the CDR3: TGTGCCAGCAGCCAAGTGTTGGCGGTCACTGAAGCTTTCTTT.

In nucleotides, the CDR3 is TGTGCCAGCAGCACGACAGGGACAACTAATGAAAAACTGTTTTTT. This translates into CASSTTGTTNEKLFF. This chain connects TRBV5-4 to TRBJ1-4, with 7 bases identical to TRBD1. Germline V gene sequence: CDR1 SGHNT, CDR2 YYREEE (reference sequence). CDR3 length equals 15 residues. Trimming at V came to 4 bases and at J to 0 bases, leaving 3 bases not matched to a gene.

J is TRBJ1-2 and V is TRBV10-3, with TRBD1 as a possible D gene (5 bases). Germline V lookup: CDR1 ENHRY, CDR2 SYGVKD. This CDR3 comprises 14 residues. The V gene lost 0 bases and the J gene lost 8 bases, with 13 bases spanning the gap. CDR3: CAISESGGVRGYTF. The DNA for the CDR3 is TGTGCCATCAGTGAGTCGGGAGGGGTTCGGGGCTACACCTTC.